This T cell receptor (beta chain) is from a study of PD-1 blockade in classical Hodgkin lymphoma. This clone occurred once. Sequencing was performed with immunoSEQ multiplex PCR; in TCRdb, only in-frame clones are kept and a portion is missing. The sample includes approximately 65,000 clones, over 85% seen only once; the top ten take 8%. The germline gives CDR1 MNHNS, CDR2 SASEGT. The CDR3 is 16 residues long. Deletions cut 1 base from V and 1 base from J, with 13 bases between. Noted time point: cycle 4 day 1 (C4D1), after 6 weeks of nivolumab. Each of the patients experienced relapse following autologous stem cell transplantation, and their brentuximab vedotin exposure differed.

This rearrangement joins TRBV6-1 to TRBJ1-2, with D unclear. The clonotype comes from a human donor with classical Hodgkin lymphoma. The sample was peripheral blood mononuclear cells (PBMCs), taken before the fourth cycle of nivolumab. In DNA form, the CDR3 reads TGTGCCAGCAGTGAAGTTGGTTGGGAATTTAACTATGGCTACACCTTC. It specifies CASSEVGWEFNYGYTF.